Shown below are 3 T cell receptor beta chains from a single sample sequenced in a study of blood T cell repertoires in COVID-19 (dated by TCRdb to 2020 to 2022). Libraries were constructed by the immunoSEQ multiplex PCR assay. The table was pulled from immuneACCESS by TCRdb, which kept in-frame rearrangements only. Such tables lose some clones; where checked, under half of the loss comes from unresolved V genes, and the rest has no known cause. Here the sample has 150,000 to 180,000 clones; roughly nine tenths occur a single time. Of the sample, over 0.45% is held by the ten largest clones. The sample was peripheral blood. Receptor source: a man between 45 and 60 years old with acute or convalescent COVID-19.

This chain uses TRBV5-1 with TRBJ1-6; D is perhaps TRBD1 (5 bases). Between the trimmed V and J ends, which lost 1 base and 7 bases, there was a span of 9 bases. Germline assignment: CDR1 SGHRS and CDR2 YFSETQ. The CDR3 loop spans 14 amino acids. DNA for the CDR3: TGCGCCAGCAGCTTGCGCCAGGGAAATTCACCCCTCCACTTT. Residues: CASSLRQGNSPLHF. The variable domain in full, with the rest retrieved from reference TRBV5-1 and TRBJ1-6, is KAGVTQTPRYLIKTRGQQVTLSCSPISGHRSVSWYQQTPGQGLQFLFEYFSETQRNKGNFPGRFSGRQFSNSRSEMNVSTLELGDSALYLCASSLRQGNSPLHFGNGTRLTVT.

The chain links TRBV10-1 to TRBJ2-2; 10 bases agree with TRBD1. CDR1 WNHNN and CDR2 SYGVQD come from the germline V gene (reference sequence). This CDR3 contains 15 residues. J was trimmed by 8 bases and V by 7 bases; bases with no gene match: 10. The CDR3 DNA reads TGCGCCAGCAATCCGACAGGGGGCCTGGGTGGGGAGCTGTTTTTT. Translation: CASNPTGGLGGELFF.

V gene TRBV29-1 combines with J gene TRBJ2-2; TRBD2 matches 7 bases. The CDR3 has 15 residues. CDR1 and CDR2 from the germline V gene are SQVTM and ANQGSEA. The junction had 9 bases not matched to a gene; V was cut back by 6 bases and J by 2 bases. CDR3 in amino acids: CSVSGAGVNTGELFF. The CDR3 DNA reads as TGCAGCGTCTCCGGCGCGGGGGTAAACACCGGGGAGCTGTTTTTT.